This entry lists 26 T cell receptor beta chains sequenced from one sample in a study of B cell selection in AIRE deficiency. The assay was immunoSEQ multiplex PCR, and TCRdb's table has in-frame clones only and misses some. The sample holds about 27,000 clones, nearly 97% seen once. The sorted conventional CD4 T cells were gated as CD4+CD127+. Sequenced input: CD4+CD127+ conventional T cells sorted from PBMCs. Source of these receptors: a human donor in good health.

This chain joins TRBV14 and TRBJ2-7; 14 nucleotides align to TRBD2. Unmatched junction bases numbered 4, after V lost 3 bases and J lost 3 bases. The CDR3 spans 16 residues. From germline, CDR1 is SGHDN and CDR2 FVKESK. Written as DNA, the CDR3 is TGTGCCAGCAGCCACCTGGGGACTAGCGGGGGCTACGAGCAGTACTTC. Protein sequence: CASSHLGTSGGYEQYF.

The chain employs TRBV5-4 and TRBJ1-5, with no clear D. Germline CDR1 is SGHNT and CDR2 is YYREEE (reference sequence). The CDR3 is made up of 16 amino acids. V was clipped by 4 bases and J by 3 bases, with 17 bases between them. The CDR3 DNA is TGTGCCAGCAGCCAAGACCCAGCCTCATACAATCAGCCCCAGCATTTT. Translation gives CASSQDPASYNQPQHF.

The CDR3 loop is CASSGPEMTTQYF. The CDR3 region has the DNA TGTGCCAGCAGCGGACCGGAGATGACTACGCAGTATTTT. The chain carries TRBV9 and TRBJ2-3; D uncertain. Trimming took off 3 bases at V and 8 bases at J, with 13 bases between the two ends. Germline loops: CDR1 SGDLS, CDR2 YYNGEE. The CDR3 is made up of 13 amino acids.

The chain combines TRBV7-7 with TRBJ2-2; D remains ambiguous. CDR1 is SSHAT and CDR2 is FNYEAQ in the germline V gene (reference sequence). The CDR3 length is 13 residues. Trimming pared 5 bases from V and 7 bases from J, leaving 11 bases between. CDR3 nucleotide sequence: TGTGCCAGCAGCCTCGGTCCTAGCGGGGAGCTGTTTTTT. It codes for CASSLGPSGELFF.

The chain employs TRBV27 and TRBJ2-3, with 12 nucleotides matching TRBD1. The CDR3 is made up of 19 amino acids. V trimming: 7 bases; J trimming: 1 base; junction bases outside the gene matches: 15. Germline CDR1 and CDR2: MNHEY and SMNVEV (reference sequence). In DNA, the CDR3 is TGTGCCAGCATCCCCTTCCCGGGACAGGGGGCCCCCCGCACAGATACGCAGTATTTT. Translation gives CASIPFPGQGAPRTDTQYF.

Here the CDR3 reads CASSWELPYEQYF. The CDR3 nucleotides are TGTGCCAGCAGTTGGGAATTACCCTACGAGCAGTACTTC. J is TRBJ2-7 and V is TRBV2; D ambiguous. The V end lost 5 bases, the J end lost 2 bases, and 10 bases lay between the germline ends. There are 13 residues in the CDR3. Per germline, CDR1 SNHLY and CDR2 FYNNEI.

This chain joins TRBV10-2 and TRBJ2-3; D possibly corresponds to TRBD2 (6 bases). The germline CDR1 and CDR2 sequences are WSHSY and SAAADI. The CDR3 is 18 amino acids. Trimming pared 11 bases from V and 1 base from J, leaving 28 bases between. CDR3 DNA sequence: TGCGCCGCACGGAGCGGGTCGGGAGTAGTAATGGGCACAGATACGCAGTATTTT. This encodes CAARSGSGVVMGTDTQYF.

The CDR3 loop reads CASSLLGPDNTEAFF. The CDR3 DNA reads TGCGCCAGCAGCCTATTGGGTCCGGATAACACTGAAGCTTTCTTT. This sequence joins TRBV5-1 and TRBJ1-1; no reliable D call. There are 15 residues in the CDR3. Looked up from germline, CDR1 is SGHRS and CDR2 is YFSETQ. V was trimmed by 4 bases and J by 2 bases, leaving 15 bases between them.

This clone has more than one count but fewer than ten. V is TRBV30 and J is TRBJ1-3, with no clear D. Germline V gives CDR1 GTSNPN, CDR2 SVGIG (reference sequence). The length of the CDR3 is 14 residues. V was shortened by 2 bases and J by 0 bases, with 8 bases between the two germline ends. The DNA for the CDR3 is TGTGCCTGGAGTATCAGAATCTCTGGAAACACCATATATTTT. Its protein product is CAWSIRISGNTIYF.

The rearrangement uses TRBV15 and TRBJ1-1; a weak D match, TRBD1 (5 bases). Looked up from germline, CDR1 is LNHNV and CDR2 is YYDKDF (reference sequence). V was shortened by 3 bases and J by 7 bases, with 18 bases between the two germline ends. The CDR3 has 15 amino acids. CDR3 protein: CATSRYPGQRVEAFF. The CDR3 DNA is TGTGCCACCAGCAGGTATCCGGGGCAAAGAGTTGAAGCTTTCTTT.

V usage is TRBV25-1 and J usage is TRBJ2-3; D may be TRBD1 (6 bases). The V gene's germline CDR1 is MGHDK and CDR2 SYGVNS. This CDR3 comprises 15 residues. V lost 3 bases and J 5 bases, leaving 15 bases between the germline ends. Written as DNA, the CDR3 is TGTGCCAGCAGTGATGCCAGGGGTGGGCTAGATACGCAGTATTTT. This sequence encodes CASSDARGGLDTQYF.

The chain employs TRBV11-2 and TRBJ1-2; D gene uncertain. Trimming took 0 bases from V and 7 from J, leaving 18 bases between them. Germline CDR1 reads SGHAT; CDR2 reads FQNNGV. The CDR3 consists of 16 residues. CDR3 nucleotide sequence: TGTGCCAGCAGCTTAGATCTTTGGGGAGCGGGGATTGGCTACACCTTC. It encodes CASSLDLWGAGIGYTF.

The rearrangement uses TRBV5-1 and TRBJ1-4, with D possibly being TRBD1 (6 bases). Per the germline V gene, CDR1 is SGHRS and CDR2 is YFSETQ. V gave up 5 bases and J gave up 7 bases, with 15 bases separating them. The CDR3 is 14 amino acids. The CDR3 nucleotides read TGCGCCAGCAGTAAAGCAGGGGATAGTGAAAAACTGTTTTTT. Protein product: CASSKAGDSEKLFF.

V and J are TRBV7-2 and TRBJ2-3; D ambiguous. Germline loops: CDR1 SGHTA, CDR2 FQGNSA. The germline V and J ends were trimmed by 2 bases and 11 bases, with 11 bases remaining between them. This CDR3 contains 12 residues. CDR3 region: CASSLTPPEQYF. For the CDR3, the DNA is TGTGCCAGCAGCTTAACCCCCCCCGAGCAGTATTTT.

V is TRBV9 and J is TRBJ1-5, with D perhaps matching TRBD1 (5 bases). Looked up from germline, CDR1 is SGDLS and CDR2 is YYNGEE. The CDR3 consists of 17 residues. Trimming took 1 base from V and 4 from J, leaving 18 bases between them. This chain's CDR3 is CASSVPIPGQTNQPQHF. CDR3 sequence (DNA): TGTGCCAGCAGCGTACCTATCCCGGGGCAGACAAATCAGCCCCAGCATTTT.

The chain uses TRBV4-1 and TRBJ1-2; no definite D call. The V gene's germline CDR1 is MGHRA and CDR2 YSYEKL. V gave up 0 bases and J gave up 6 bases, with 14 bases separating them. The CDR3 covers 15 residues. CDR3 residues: CASSQDPAFSNGYTF. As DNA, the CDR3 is TGCGCCAGCAGCCAAGATCCCGCCTTTTCTAATGGCTACACCTTC.

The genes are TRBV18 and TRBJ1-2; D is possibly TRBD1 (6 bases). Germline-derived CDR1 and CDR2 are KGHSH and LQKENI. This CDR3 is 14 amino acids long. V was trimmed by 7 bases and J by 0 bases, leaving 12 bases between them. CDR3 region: CASYLDSPNYGYTF. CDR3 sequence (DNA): TGTGCCAGCTACTTGGACAGCCCTAACTATGGCTACACCTTC.

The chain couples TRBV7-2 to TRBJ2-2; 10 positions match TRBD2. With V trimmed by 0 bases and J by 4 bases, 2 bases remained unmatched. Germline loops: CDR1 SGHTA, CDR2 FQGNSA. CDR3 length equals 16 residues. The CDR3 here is CASSLALAGVTGELFF. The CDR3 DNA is TGTGCCAGCAGCTTAGCCCTAGCGGGGGTCACCGGGGAGCTGTTTTTT.

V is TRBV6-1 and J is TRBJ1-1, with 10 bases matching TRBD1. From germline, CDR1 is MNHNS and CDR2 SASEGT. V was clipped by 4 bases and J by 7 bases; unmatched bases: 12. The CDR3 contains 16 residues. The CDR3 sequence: CASSAIPGTGVLEAFF. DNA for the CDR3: TGTGCCAGCAGTGCAATACCCGGGACAGGGGTTCTTGAAGCTTTCTTT.

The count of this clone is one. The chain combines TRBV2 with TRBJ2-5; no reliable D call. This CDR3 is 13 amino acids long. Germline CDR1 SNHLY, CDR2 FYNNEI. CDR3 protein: CAIRSWAKETQYF. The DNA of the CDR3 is TGTGCGATCCGTTCCTGGGCAAAAGAGACCCAGTACTTC.

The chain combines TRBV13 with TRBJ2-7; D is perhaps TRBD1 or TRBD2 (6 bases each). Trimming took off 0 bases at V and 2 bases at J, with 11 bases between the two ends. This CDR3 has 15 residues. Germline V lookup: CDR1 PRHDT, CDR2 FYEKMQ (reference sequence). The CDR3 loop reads CASSLGSGGPYEQYF. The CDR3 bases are TGTGCCAGCAGCTTAGGCTCCGGGGGCCCCTACGAGCAGTACTTC.

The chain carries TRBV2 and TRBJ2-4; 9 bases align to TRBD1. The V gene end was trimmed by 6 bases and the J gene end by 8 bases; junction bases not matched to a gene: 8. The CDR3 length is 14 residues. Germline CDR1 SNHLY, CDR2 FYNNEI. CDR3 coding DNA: TGTGCCAGCAGCCTGGACAGGGGATTGTACATTCAGTACTTC. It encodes CASSLDRGLYIQYF.

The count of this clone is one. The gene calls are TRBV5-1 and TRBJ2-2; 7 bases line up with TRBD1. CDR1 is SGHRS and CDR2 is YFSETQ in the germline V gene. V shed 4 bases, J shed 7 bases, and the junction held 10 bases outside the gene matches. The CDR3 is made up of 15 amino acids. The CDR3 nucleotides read TGCGCCAGCAGCCAGCGACAGGGCAAGGACGGGGAGCTGTTTTTT. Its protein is CASSQRQGKDGELFF.

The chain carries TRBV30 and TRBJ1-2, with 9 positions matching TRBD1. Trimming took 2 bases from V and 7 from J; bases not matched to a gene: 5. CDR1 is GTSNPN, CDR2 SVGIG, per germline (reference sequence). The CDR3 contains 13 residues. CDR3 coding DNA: TGTGCCTGGAGTCCGGGACAGGGCCGTGGCTACACCTTC. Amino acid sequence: CAWSPGQGRGYTF. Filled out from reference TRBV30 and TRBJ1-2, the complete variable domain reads SQTIHQWPATLVQPVGSPLSLECTVEGTSNPNLYWYRQAAGRGLQLLFYSVGIGQISSEVPQNLSASRPQDRQFILSSKKLLLSDSGFYLCAWSPGQGRGYTFGSGTRLTVV.

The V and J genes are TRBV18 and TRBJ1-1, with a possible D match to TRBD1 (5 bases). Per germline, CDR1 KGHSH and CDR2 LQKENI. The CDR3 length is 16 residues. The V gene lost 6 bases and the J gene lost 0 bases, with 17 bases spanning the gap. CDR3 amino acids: CASSGAAGRMNTEAFF. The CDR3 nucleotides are TGTGCCAGCTCTGGGGCCGCGGGCCGCATGAACACTGAAGCTTTCTTT.

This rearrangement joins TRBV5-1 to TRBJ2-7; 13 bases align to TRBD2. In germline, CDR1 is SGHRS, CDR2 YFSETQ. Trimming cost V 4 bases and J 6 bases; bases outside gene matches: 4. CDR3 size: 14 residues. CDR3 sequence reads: CASSRGLAGSEQYF. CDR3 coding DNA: TGCGCCAGCAGCCGGGGACTAGCGGGATCCGAGCAGTACTTC. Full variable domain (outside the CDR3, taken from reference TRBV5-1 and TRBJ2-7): KAGVTQTPRYLIKTRGQQVTLSCSPISGHRSVSWYQQTPGQGLQFLFEYFSETQRNKGNFPGRFSGRQFSNSRSEMNVSTLELGDSALYLCASSRGLAGSEQYFGPGTRLTVT.